This T cell receptor (beta chain) was captured by sequencing in a study of blood T cell repertoires in COVID-19. This table comes from immunoSEQ multiplex PCR, and its TCRdb copy is limited to in-frame clones, with some not included. The data show under 200,000 clones, 87% seen once. Germline V lookup: CDR1 SGHRS, CDR2 YFSETQ. Trimming took 0 bases from V and 2 from J, leaving 11 bases between them. CDR3 size: 15 residues. The TCR sequence derives from a man aged 55-75 years with active or convalescent COVID-19. The chain recombines TRBV5-1 with TRBJ2-5; maybe TRBD2 (6 bases). Sample: peripheral blood. The DNA for the CDR3 is TGCGCCAGCAGCTTGGGGGACTCGTTTCAAGAGACCCAGTACTTC. It yields the protein CASSLGDSFQETQYF.